The 11 T cell receptor beta chains given below trace back to one sample, sequenced in a study of T-cell reconstitution after alpha-beta-depleted transplantation in children. The TCRbeta library incorporated unique molecular identifiers. In TCRdb, the PCR reads were re-called with MiXCR into one record per CDR3 protein. Here the sample spans 200,000 or so distinct CDR3 sequences, roughly 6.3% being singletons. Sample: PBMCs, taken before TCRalphabeta/CD19-depleted stem cell transplant. Receptors were obtained from a girl in the first two years of life with combined immunodeficiency, due to receive a stem cell transplant.

This clonotype was seen at least ten times. The V and J genes are TRBV12-3 or TRBV12-4 and TRBJ2-1, with D possibly TRBD1 on 5 matching bases. The CDR3 is made up of 12 amino acids. Trimming removed 3 bases at V and 11 bases at J, with 11 bases between. The CDR3 spells CASSFRGSKQFF. The CDR3 coding sequence is TGTGCCAGCAGTTTTAGGGGCAGCAAGCAGTTCTTC.

This clonotype was detected a few times. The chain joins TRBV20-1 to TRBJ2-1; either TRBD1 or TRBD2 may fit D (5 bases each). From germline, CDR1 is DFQATT and CDR2 SNEGSKA (reference sequence). The CDR3 extends over 14 amino acids. The V end lost 6 bases, the J end lost 9 bases, and 21 bases lay between the germline ends. This CDR3 reads CSAGDGTWDGEQFF. In DNA form, the CDR3 reads TGCAGTGCCGGTGACGGGACCTGGGACGGTGAGCAGTTCTTC.

This clonotype has a count of ten or more. The rearrangement links TRBV4-1 to TRBJ1-1; D is unresolved. Germline CDR1 and CDR2: MGHRA and YSYEKL. Trimming cost V 1 base and J 4 bases, with 16 bases left between them. The CDR3 loop spans 16 amino acids. In DNA form, the CDR3 reads TGCGCCAGCAGCCAAGGGGTTCTATATGTGGGCACTGAAGCTTTCTTT. This encodes CASSQGVLYVGTEAFF.

This clonotype appeared many times. This sequence joins TRBV5-6 and TRBJ2-2; D is unresolved. Trimming took off 6 bases at V and 6 bases at J, with 18 bases between the two ends. Per the germline V gene, CDR1 is SGHDT and CDR2 is YYEEEE. The CDR3 spans 15 residues. CDR3: CASKGTVLDPGELFF. The CDR3 region has the DNA TGTGCCAGCAAGGGTACCGTCTTGGACCCCGGGGAGCTGTTTTTT.

The chain joins TRBV5-1 to TRBJ1-5; maybe TRBD1 (6 bases). The CDR3 runs to 15 residues. Trimming removed 2 bases at V and 7 bases at J, with 16 bases between. Germline values: CDR1 SGHRS, CDR2 YFSETQ. The CDR3 DNA is TGCGCCAGCAGCTTAGCAGGGGCACTTGGGCAGCCCCAGCATTTT. Residues: CASSLAGALGQPQHF.

This clonotype has a count of ten or more. The chain carries TRBV7-9 and TRBJ1-5; D is uncertain. Trimming left V 1 base short and J 4 bases short, with 8 bases between. The length of the CDR3 is 14 residues. Germline CDR1 SEHNR, CDR2 FQNEAQ (reference sequence). For the CDR3, the DNA is TGTGCCAGCAGCTTAGACCTGGGAAATCAGCCCCAGCATTTT. This codes for CASSLDLGNQPQHF.

This clonotype was seen ten or more times. This sequence joins TRBV7-3 and TRBJ2-1; 9 positions agree with TRBD2. The V segment lost 4 bases and the J segment 3 bases; nucleotides outside the gene matches: 4. The germline gives CDR1 SGHTA, CDR2 FQGTGA. The CDR3 sequence is 15 residues long. DNA of the CDR3: TGTGCCAGCAGCTCCGGGACTAGCAACTACAATGAGCAGTTCTTC. It encodes CASSSGTSNYNEQFF.

This clonotype has a count of ten or more. The chain recombines TRBV3-1 with TRBJ2-1; 7 bases align to TRBD1. The CDR3 covers 15 residues. Germline-derived CDR1 and CDR2 are LGHDT and YNNKEL (reference sequence). The trim removed 4 bases at V and 7 bases at J, leaving 10 bases unmatched. The CDR3 here is CASSRRRGRGNEQFF. Here the CDR3 DNA reads TGTGCCAGCAGCCGGCGAAGGGGGCGCGGAAATGAGCAGTTCTTC.

This clonotype was seen a few times. The rearrangement joins TRBV5-1 to TRBJ2-7; D is unresolved. Trimming pared 0 bases from V and 1 base from J, leaving 8 bases between. This CDR3 has 14 residues. Germline values: CDR1 SGHRS, CDR2 YFSETQ. The DNA for the CDR3 is TGCGCCAGCAGCTTGGATAGGAATTCCTACGAGCAGTACTTC. Amino acids: CASSLDRNSYEQYF.

Many counts were recorded for this clonotype. The CDR3 loop is CASSRFRGTGGPNEQFF. The CDR3 DNA is TGTGCCAGCAGCAGGTTCCGCGGGACAGGGGGTCCTAATGAGCAGTTCTTC. The rearrangement joins TRBV7-8 to TRBJ2-1; 11 bases map to TRBD1. Germline trimming cut 5 bases from V and 7 bases from J; bases unmatched to any gene: 13. This CDR3 is built from 17 residues. In germline, CDR1 is SGHVS, CDR2 FQNEAQ.

This clonotype occurred many times. J is TRBJ2-7 and V is TRBV10-3, with TRBD1 as a possible D gene (6 bases). Germline V gives CDR1 ENHRY, CDR2 SYGVKD. This CDR3 spans 13 amino acids. Trimming stripped 4 bases from V and 5 bases from J, with 12 bases between. The chain's CDR3 is CAISAQGENEQYF. CDR3 bases: TGTGCCATCAGTGCACAGGGAGAAAACGAGCAGTACTTC.